The 25 T cell receptor beta chains below all came from one sample that was sequenced in a study of T cell responses to AZD1222 COVID-19 vaccine. The assay was immunoSEQ multiplex PCR, and TCRdb's table has in-frame clones only and misses some. Found here are approximately 100,000 clones, over 75% of them singletons; the top ten hold 17%. Material: peripheral blood, obtained on day 0 of AZD1222 vaccination. Source of these receptors: an adult in good health.

This clone has just one count. This chain links TRBV3-1 (or the pseudogene TRBV3-2) with TRBJ2-6, with a possible D match to TRBD2 (5 bases). The CDR3 spans 17 residues. V was pared by 1 base and J by 4 bases, with 14 bases between. Germline V gives CDR1 LGHDT, CDR2 YNNKEL (reference sequence). DNA of the CDR3: TGTGCCAGCAGCCAAGTCCCATGGGGAGCCGGGGCCAACGTCCTGACTTTC. Protein product: CASSQVPWGAGANVLTF.

CDR3 amino acids: CASSLGGLAGSSYEQYF. In nucleotides, the CDR3 is TGCGCCAGCAGCTTGGGAGGACTAGCGGGGAGCTCCTACGAGCAGTACTTC. The chain has TRBV5-1 and TRBJ2-7, with TRBD2 matching over 12 bases. This CDR3 has 17 residues. The V gene end was trimmed by 0 bases and the J gene end by 0 bases; junction bases not matched to a gene: 4. Germline values: CDR1 SGHRS, CDR2 YFSETQ.

The V and J genes are TRBV7-8 and TRBJ2-3; 7 nucleotides match TRBD2. The V gene end was trimmed by 1 base and the J gene end by 5 bases; junction bases not matched to a gene: 3. The CDR3 length is 14 residues. In germline, CDR1 is SGHVS, CDR2 FQNEAQ. The CDR3 DNA reads TGTGCCAGCAGCTTAGGGTCTAGCGGAGATACGCAGTATTTT. Translation gives CASSLGSSGDTQYF.

The table lists this clone with a count of one. CDR3 in DNA: TGTGCCAGCAGCCCCCTGGGGCGTGAAGCTTTCTTT. Its translation: CASSPLGREAFF. The rearrangement uses TRBV3-1 (or the pseudogene TRBV3-2) and TRBJ1-1; TRBD1 is a possible D gene (5 bases). The V and J ends lost 4 bases and 7 bases respectively, with 10 bases between them. From germline, CDR1 is LGHDT and CDR2 YNNKEL (reference sequence). The CDR3 loop spans 12 amino acids.

J is TRBJ1-2 and V is TRBV3-1 (or the pseudogene TRBV3-2); D is undetermined. The CDR3 consists of 11 residues. With 6 bases removed from V and 9 bases from J, the gap between germline ends came to 11 bases. Per the germline V gene, CDR1 is LGHDT and CDR2 is YNNKEL (reference sequence). CDR3 sequence reads: CASRRGGSYTF. CDR3 nucleotide sequence: TGTGCCAGCAGACGAGGCGGAAGCTACACCTTC.

J is TRBJ1-2 and V is TRBV2; no reliable D call. The length of the CDR3 is 13 residues. Trimming took 5 bases from V and 3 from J, leaving 10 bases between them. Germline loops: CDR1 SNHLY, CDR2 FYNNEI. The CDR3 DNA is TGTGCCAGCAGTTCTCTCCCGGACTATGGCTACACCTTC. This gives the protein CASSSLPDYGYTF. Looking up the rest from reference TRBV2 and TRBJ1-2 gives the full variable domain: EPEVTQTPSHQVTQMGQEVILRCVPISNHLYFYWYRQILGQKVEFLVSFYNNEISEKSEIFDDQFSVERPDGSNFTLKIRSTKLEDSAMYFCASSSLPDYGYTFGSGTRLTVV.

V and J are TRBV5-4 and TRBJ2-1, with TRBD2 matching 8 bases. The CDR3 is 17 amino acids. The junction had 16 bases not matched to a gene; V was cut back by 4 bases and J by 7 bases. Germline CDR1 SGHNT, CDR2 YYREEE (reference sequence). This CDR3 reads CASSAEPLAVGGNEQFF. CDR3 nucleotides: TGTGCCAGCAGCGCCGAGCCACTAGCGGTGGGGGGGAATGAGCAGTTCTTC.

This clone has just a few counts. The chain combines TRBV7-2 with TRBJ2-3, with 8 bases matching TRBD2. Germline lookup yields CDR1 SGHTA and CDR2 FQGNSA. V lost 5 bases to trimming and J lost 9 bases; unmatched junction nucleotides: 1. The CDR3 length is 11 residues. The CDR3 spells CASSGGGTQYF. The DNA of the CDR3 is TGTGCCAGCAGCGGCGGGGGGACGCAGTATTTT.

The chain is built from TRBV3-1 (or the pseudogene TRBV3-2) and TRBJ2-7; D is ambiguous. Germline CDR1 is LGHDT and CDR2 is YNNKEL (reference sequence). With 3 bases removed from V and 2 bases from J, the gap between germline ends came to 11 bases. CDR3 length: 14 residues. This CDR3 is CASSHGNIPYEQYF. The CDR3 DNA follows: TGTGCCAGCAGCCACGGAAACATTCCCTACGAGCAGTACTTC.

The V gene is TRBV7-2, the J gene TRBJ2-4, with D perhaps TRBD1 (5 bases). This CDR3 comprises 15 residues. The ends were cut back, 1 base at V and 4 bases at J, with 11 bases in the middle. Germline V gives CDR1 SGHTA, CDR2 FQGNSA. Here the CDR3 DNA reads TGTGCCAGCAGCTTAGTAAGGGGCGTAAAAAACATTCAGTACTTC. This gives the protein CASSLVRGVKNIQYF.

This rearrangement joins TRBV6-1 to TRBJ2-7; TRBD1 might be the D (8 bases). The CDR3 sequence is 15 residues long. The ends were cut back, 2 bases at V and 2 bases at J, with 13 bases in the middle. From germline, CDR1 is MNHNS and CDR2 SASEGT. The CDR3 DNA is TGTGCCAGCAGTGAAAACAGGGGGGGGCCCTACGAGCAGTACTTC. It is translated as CASSENRGGPYEQYF.

The chain employs TRBV19 and TRBJ2-1, with 9 bases matching TRBD2. Trimming cost V 10 bases and J 7 bases; bases outside gene matches: 11. The V gene's germline CDR1 is LNHDA and CDR2 SQIVND (reference sequence). This CDR3 spans 14 amino acids. DNA of the CDR3: TGTGCCACCCGGGAAGGCGGGAGGGGGAATGAGCAGTTCTTC. Encoded protein: CATREGGRGNEQFF.

The rearrangement links TRBV9 to TRBJ2-1; D call uncertain. CDR1 SGDLS and CDR2 YYNGEE come from the germline V gene. This CDR3 is built from 18 residues. Trimming stripped 0 bases from V and 7 bases from J, with 23 bases between. Here the CDR3 DNA reads TGTGCCAGCAGCGTAGCTGCCGGTACCCCCCCCCTTTCGAATGAGCAGTTCTTC. Its protein is CASSVAAGTPPLSNEQFF.

A few counts support this clone. The chain carries TRBV7-6 and TRBJ2-7; D uncertain. V was pared by 5 bases and J by 2 bases, with 10 bases between. This CDR3 is 13 amino acids long. Germline CDR1 and CDR2: SGHVS and FNYEAQ. The CDR3 DNA reads as TGTGCCAGCAGCCTCGCCAGCGCCTACGAGCAGTACTTC. Translated: CASSLASAYEQYF.

The V and J genes are TRBV7-8 and TRBJ1-4; 9 bases align to TRBD1. The V gene's germline CDR1 is SGHVS and CDR2 FQNEAQ. Unmatched junction bases numbered 6, after V lost 2 bases and J lost 2 bases. The CDR3 contains 17 residues. CDR3 DNA: TGTGCCAGCAGCTTACGGACAGGGGAAACGACTAATGAAAAACTGTTTTTT. Amino acid sequence: CASSLRTGETTNEKLFF. The complete variable domain, with remaining parts taken from reference TRBV7-8 and TRBJ1-4, reads GAGVSQSPRYKVAKRGQDVALRCDPISGHVSLFWYQQALGQGPEFLTYFQNEAQLDKSGLPSDRFFAERPEGSVSTLKIQRTQQEDSAVYLCASSLRTGETTNEKLFFGSGTQLSVL.

This chain joins TRBV6-5 and TRBJ2-7, with D perhaps TRBD1 (6 bases). V was shortened by 6 bases and J by 1 base, with 16 bases between the two germline ends. CDR3 length equals 15 residues. The germline V gene has CDR1 MNHEY and CDR2 SVGAGI. CDR3 loop: CASSLGRGGSYEQYF. The CDR3 DNA follows: TGTGCCAGCAGCCTCGGCAGGGGTGGATCCTACGAGCAGTACTTC.

The chain carries TRBV14 and TRBJ1-1; D remains unclear. This CDR3 has 14 residues. V lost 0 bases and J lost 0, with 5 bases in between. Germline CDR1 is SGHDN and CDR2 is FVKESK. CDR3 DNA sequence: TGTGCCAGCAGCCAAGAGGCGGTGAACACTGAAGCTTTCTTT. It is translated as CASSQEAVNTEAFF. Together with reference TRBV14 and TRBJ1-1, the CDR3 gives the full variable domain: EAGVTQFPSHSVIEKGQTVTLRCDPISGHDNLYWYRRVMGKEIKFLLHFVKESKQDESGMPNNRFLAERTGGTYSTLKVQPAELEDSGVYFCASSQEAVNTEAFFGQGTRLTVV.

This chain connects TRBV6-5 to TRBJ2-7; possibly TRBD1 for D (5 bases). Per the germline V gene, CDR1 is MNHEY and CDR2 is SVGAGI. The V gene lost 2 bases and the J gene lost 6 bases, with 14 bases spanning the gap. This CDR3 has 14 amino acids. In DNA form, the CDR3 reads TGTGCCAGCAGTTACGCCCCCTGGGGCGGCGAGCAGTACTTC. Translating it yields CASSYAPWGGEQYF.

The table lists this clone with a count of one. The gene calls are TRBV6-5 and TRBJ1-1, with D maybe TRBD1 (5 bases). Germline V gives CDR1 MNHEY, CDR2 SVGAGI. This CDR3 has 13 amino acids. The ends were cut back, 6 bases at V and 6 bases at J, with 14 bases in the middle. In DNA form, the CDR3 reads TGTGCCAGCAGACCCGGGACCCCAGCTGAAGCTTTCTTT. This codes for CASRPGTPAEAFF.

This CDR3 reads CASSLSGIAETQYF. DNA for the CDR3: TGTGCCAGCAGCTTGTCGGGGATTGCAGAGACCCAGTACTTC. The V gene is TRBV5-6, the J gene TRBJ2-5, with D possibly being TRBD2 (5 bases). The V and J ends lost 1 base and 4 bases respectively, with 11 bases between them. Germline V gene sequence: CDR1 SGHDT, CDR2 YYEEEE. The CDR3 consists of 14 residues.

This chain joins TRBV7-2 and TRBJ2-1; 13 nucleotides match TRBD2. The CDR3 extends over 15 amino acids. The trim removed 1 base at V and 6 bases at J, leaving 0 bases unmatched. CDR1 and CDR2 from the germline V gene are SGHTA and FQGNSA. The CDR3 DNA is TGTGCCAGCAGCTTAGGACTAGCGGGAGGCAATGAGCAGTTCTTC. It specifies CASSLGLAGGNEQFF.

This chain connects TRBV19 to TRBJ2-7, with D perhaps TRBD1 or TRBD2 (5 bases each). Germline-derived CDR1 and CDR2 are LNHDA and SQIVND (reference sequence). The CDR3 extends over 14 amino acids. V was clipped by 5 bases and J by 6 bases, with 17 bases between them. Written as DNA, the CDR3 is TGTGCCAGTAGTGTGGGACGAGTTGGTGGCGAGCAGTACTTC. It codes for CASSVGRVGGEQYF.

This clone was detected only a few times. This chain links TRBV5-1 with TRBJ1-4; 7 bases are shared with TRBD1. This CDR3 has 13 residues. The V gene's germline CDR1 is SGHRS and CDR2 YFSETQ. Unmatched junction bases numbered 4, after V lost 4 bases and J lost 7 bases. Written as DNA, the CDR3 is TGCGCCAGCAGCCTGGGGACAGCTGAAAAACTGTTTTTT. It yields the protein CASSLGTAEKLFF.

The J gene is TRBJ2-7, the V gene TRBV12-3 or TRBV12-4; 7 bases are a match to TRBD1. The CDR3 is made up of 12 amino acids. V was pared by 5 bases and J by 6 bases, with 4 bases of the junction left unmatched. DNA of the CDR3: TGTGCCAGCAGTCCAAACAGGGGCGAGCAGTACTTC. It encodes CASSPNRGEQYF.

This sequence joins TRBV7-2 and TRBJ1-4; the D is unclear. CDR3 length: 14 residues. V lost 4 bases to trimming and J lost 0 bases, with 6 bases between them. Per germline, CDR1 SGHTA and CDR2 FQGNSA. The CDR3 is CASSSPATNEKLFF. CDR3 in DNA: TGTGCCAGCAGCTCGCCTGCAACTAATGAAAAACTGTTTTTT.